The 8 T cell receptor beta chains below were found in one sample sequenced in a study of OX40 agonist ivuxolimab in advanced cancers. Some clones are missing from TCRdb's copy, which holds only in-frame ones; the method was immunoSEQ multiplex PCR. The table includes just under 85,000 clones, around 84% detected once. Source: CD4+ or CD8+ T cells sorted from blood, taken in a trial of the OX40 agonist ivuxolimab. These receptors were collected from an adult with an advanced solid tumor such as melanoma, head and neck, liver or kidney cancer.

J is TRBJ2-3 and V is TRBV28; 8 bases map to TRBD1. With 3 bases clipped from V and 1 base from J, the junction kept 9 bases outside the gene matches. The CDR3 extends over 17 amino acids. Germline V gene sequence: CDR1 MDHEN, CDR2 SYDVKM. This CDR3 reads CASSFRTGPLRTDTQYF. For the CDR3, the DNA is TGTGCCAGCAGTTTCCGGACAGGGCCACTTCGCACAGATACGCAGTATTTT.

V usage is TRBV11-3 and J usage is TRBJ2-1, with TRBD2 as a possible D gene (6 bases). Between the trimmed V and J ends, which lost 4 bases and 6 bases, there was a span of 16 bases. There are 15 residues in the CDR3. CDR1 SGHNT and CDR2 YENEEA come from the germline V gene. The CDR3 loop is CASSSRGSPFNEQFF. The CDR3 nucleotides are TGTGCCAGCAGCTCCCGGGGGAGTCCCTTCAATGAGCAGTTCTTC.

The V call is TRBV30, the J call TRBJ2-1; perhaps TRBD2 as D (7 bases). In germline, CDR1 is GTSNPN, CDR2 SVGIG (reference sequence). V lost 7 bases, J lost 0 bases, and 16 bases lay in between. The CDR3 runs to 15 residues. This CDR3 is CASRAGASSYNEQFF. The CDR3 region has the DNA TGTGCCTCGAGGGCGGGGGCCAGCTCCTACAATGAGCAGTTCTTC.

A few counts support this clone. This chain joins TRBV5-4 and TRBJ1-2, with unresolved D. Germline V gene lookup returns CDR1 SGHNT and CDR2 YYREEE (reference sequence). Trimming stripped 0 bases from V and 6 bases from J, with 6 bases between. The CDR3 has 12 amino acids. Written as DNA, the CDR3 is TGTGCCAGCAGCTTGGGGCAGGATGGCTACACCTTC. Protein product: CASSLGQDGYTF.

The chain is built from TRBV5-4 and TRBJ2-5; 11 bases match TRBD1. The CDR3 totals 15 residues. V lost 4 bases, J lost 5 bases, and 7 bases stayed unmatched. The germline V gene encodes CDR1 SGHNT and CDR2 YYREEE (reference sequence). CDR3 amino acids: CASSRGQGAEETQYF. The CDR3 nucleotides read TGTGCCAGCAGCCGCGGACAGGGGGCGGAGGAGACCCAGTACTTC. The complete variable domain, with remaining parts taken from reference TRBV5-4 and TRBJ2-5, reads ETGVTQSPTHLIKTRGQQVTLRCSSQSGHNTVSWYQQALGQGPQFIFQYYREEENGRGNFPPRFSGLQFPNYSSELNVNALELDDSALYLCASSRGQGAEETQYFGPGTRLLVL.

This chain joins TRBV4-1 and TRBJ2-4; possibly TRBD1 or TRBD2 for D (6 bases each). V was pared by 2 bases and J by 2 bases, with 10 bases between. The CDR3 sequence is 15 residues long. CDR1 is MGHRA and CDR2 is YSYEKL in the germline V gene. CDR3 DNA sequence: TGCGCCAGCAGCCAACTAGGGGGGACCAAAAACATTCAGTACTTC. It codes for CASSQLGGTKNIQYF.

The CDR3 DNA sequence: TGTGCCAGCAGTTTCATGGGGGCGATAAATGAAAAACTGTTTTTT. This translates into CASSFMGAINEKLFF. The chain has TRBV28 and TRBJ1-4; perhaps TRBD1 as D (6 bases). Germline values: CDR1 MDHEN, CDR2 SYDVKM. V lost 3 bases and J lost 5, with 13 bases in between. CDR3 length: 15 amino acids.

This clone was seen a few times. The chain carries TRBV30 and TRBJ1-1; TRBD1 aligns across 7 bases. This CDR3 comprises 10 residues. V shed 4 bases, J shed 11 bases, and the junction held 4 bases outside the gene matches. CDR1 is GTSNPN, CDR2 SVGIG, per germline (reference sequence). Written as DNA, the CDR3 is TGTGCCTGGAAGGGGGCAGGGGCTTTCTTT. The encoded protein is CAWKGAGAFF. The variable domain in full, with the rest retrieved from reference TRBV30 and TRBJ1-1, is SQTIHQWPATLVQPVGSPLSLECTVEGTSNPNLYWYRQAAGRGLQLLFYSVGIGQISSEVPQNLSASRPQDRQFILSSKKLLLSDSGFYLCAWKGAGAFFGQGTRLTVV.